This T cell receptor (beta chain) emerged from a study of breast tumors, draining lymph nodes, adjacent tissues. Study results and limitations: The lymph node origin of tumor T cells was framed as consistent with a hypothesis, not demonstrated. Luminal-like breast cancer showed significantly greater tumor-nontumor repertoire similarity than basal-like breast cancer did. Compared with lymph nodes, tumors were less diverse; compared with nontumor tissue, more.

This clonotype has at least ten counts. Its target is not known. TCRdb called the multiplex PCR reads again in MiXCR, with one record for every CDR3 protein. This table holds fewer than 85,000 distinct CDR3 sequences, around 20% found once. This CDR3 contains 16 residues. Germline V gene data show CDR1 as PRHDT and CDR2 as FYEKMQ (reference sequence). Trimming shortened V by 1 base and J by 3 bases, and 14 bases separated the two germline ends. Samples came from axillary lymph nodes draining the breast cancer. The chain recombines TRBV13 with TRBJ2-3; no clear D. The clonotype was recovered from a female donor with breast cancer. Some clones in this sample may be carry-over from other donors' samples. The sequencing sample was made of axillary lymph node tissue. CDR3 amino acids: CASSLEPASWTDTQYF. The CDR3 DNA reads as TGTGCCAGCAGCTTAGAGCCGGCCTCTTGGACAGATACGCAGTATTTT. Using reference TRBV13 and TRBJ2-3 for the parts outside the CDR3, the full variable domain is AAGVIQSPRHLIKEKRETATLKCYPIPRHDTVYWYQQGPGQDPQFLISFYEKMQSDKGSIPDRFSAQQFSDYHSELNMSSLELGDSALYFCASSLEPASWTDTQYFGPGTRLTVL.